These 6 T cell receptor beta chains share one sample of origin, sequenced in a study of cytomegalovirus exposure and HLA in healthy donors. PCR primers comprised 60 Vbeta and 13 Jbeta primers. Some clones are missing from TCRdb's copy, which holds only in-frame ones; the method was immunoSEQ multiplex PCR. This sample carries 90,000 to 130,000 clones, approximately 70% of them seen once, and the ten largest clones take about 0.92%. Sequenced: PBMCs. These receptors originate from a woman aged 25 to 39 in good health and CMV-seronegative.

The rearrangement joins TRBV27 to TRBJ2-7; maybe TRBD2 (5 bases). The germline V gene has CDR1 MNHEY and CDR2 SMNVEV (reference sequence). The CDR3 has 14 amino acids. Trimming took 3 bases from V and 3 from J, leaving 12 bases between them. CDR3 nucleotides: TGTGCCAGCAGTTTTAGCTTTGGGAGCTACGAGCAGTACTTC. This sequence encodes CASSFSFGSYEQYF.

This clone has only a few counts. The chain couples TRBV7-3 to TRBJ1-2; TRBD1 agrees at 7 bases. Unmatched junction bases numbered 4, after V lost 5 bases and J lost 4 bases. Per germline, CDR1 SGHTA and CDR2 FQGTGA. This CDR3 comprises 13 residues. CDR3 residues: CASSRQGGYGYTF. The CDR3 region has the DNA TGTGCCAGCAGCCGACAGGGCGGCTATGGCTACACCTTC.

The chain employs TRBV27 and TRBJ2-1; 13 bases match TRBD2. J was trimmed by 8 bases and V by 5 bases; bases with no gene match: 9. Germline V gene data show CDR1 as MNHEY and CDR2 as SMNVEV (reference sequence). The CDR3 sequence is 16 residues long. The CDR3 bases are TGTGCCAGCAGTAGAACCGGGACTAGCGGGGTCGATGAGCAGTTCTTC. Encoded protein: CASSRTGTSGVDEQFF.

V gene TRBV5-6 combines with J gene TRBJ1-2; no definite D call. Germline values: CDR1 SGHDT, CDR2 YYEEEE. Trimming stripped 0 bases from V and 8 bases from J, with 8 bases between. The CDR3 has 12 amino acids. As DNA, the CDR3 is TGTGCCAGCAGCTTGGCCGGGAGGGGCTACACCTTC. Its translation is CASSLAGRGYTF.

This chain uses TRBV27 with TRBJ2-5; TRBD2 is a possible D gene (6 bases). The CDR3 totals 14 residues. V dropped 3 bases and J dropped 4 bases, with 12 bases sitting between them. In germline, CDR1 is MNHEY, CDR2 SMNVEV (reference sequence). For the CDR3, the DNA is TGTGCCAGCAGTTTGGGGGGTGGCGGAGAGACCCAGTACTTC. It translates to CASSLGGGGETQYF.

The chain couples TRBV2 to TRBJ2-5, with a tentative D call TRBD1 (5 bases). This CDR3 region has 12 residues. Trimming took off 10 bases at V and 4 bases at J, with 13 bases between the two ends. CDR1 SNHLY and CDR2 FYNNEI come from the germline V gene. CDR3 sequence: CAIWTLGETQYF. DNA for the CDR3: TGTGCCATTTGGACACTGGGAGAGACCCAGTACTTC.